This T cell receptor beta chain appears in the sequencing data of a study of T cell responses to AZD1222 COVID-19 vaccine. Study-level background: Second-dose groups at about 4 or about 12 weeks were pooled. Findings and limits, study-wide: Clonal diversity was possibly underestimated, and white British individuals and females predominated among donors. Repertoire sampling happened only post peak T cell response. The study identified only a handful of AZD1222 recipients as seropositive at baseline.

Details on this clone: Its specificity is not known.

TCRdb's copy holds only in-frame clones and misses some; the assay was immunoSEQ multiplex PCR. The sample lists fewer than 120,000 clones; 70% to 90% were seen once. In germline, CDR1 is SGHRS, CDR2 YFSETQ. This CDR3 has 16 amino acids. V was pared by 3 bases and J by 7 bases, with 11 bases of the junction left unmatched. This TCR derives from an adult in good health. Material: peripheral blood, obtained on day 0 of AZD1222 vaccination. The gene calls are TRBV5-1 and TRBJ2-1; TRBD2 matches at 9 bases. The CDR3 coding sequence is TGCGCCAGCAGCTCAGGGATTATAGCGGGAGAGAATGAGCAGTTCTTC. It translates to CASSSGIIAGENEQFF.